This entry lists 4 T cell receptor beta chains sequenced from one sample in a study of cytomegalovirus exposure and HLA in healthy donors. The study ran its PCR with 60 Vbeta and 13 Jbeta primers. Some clones are missing from TCRdb's copy, which holds only in-frame ones; the method was immunoSEQ multiplex PCR. The data show over 110,000 clones, about 80% seen once. What was sequenced was PBMCs. These receptors all stem from a male donor in good health and CMV-seropositive.

There are a few counts of this clone. This rearrangement joins TRBV2 to TRBJ2-2, with D possibly matching TRBD2 (6 bases). Trimming pared 6 bases from V and 0 bases from J, leaving 14 bases between. CDR1 is SNHLY, CDR2 FYNNEI, per germline. The CDR3 length is 16 residues. CDR3 bases: TGTGCCAGCAGCCAGGCGGGACTCGCGAACACCGGGGAGCTGTTTTTT. Translated, it gives CASSQAGLANTGELFF.

The chain employs TRBV28 and TRBJ1-1; tentative D call: TRBD1 (5 bases). The V gene lost 7 bases and the J gene lost 4 bases, with 16 bases spanning the gap. Germline assignment: CDR1 MDHEN and CDR2 SYDVKM. The CDR3 sequence is 14 residues long. The CDR3 DNA sequence: TGTGCCAGCATCTCTGTCCAGGGCAGCACTGAAGCTTTCTTT. It specifies CASISVQGSTEAFF.

V is TRBV9 and J is TRBJ2-5; D uncertain. Germline CDR1 SGDLS, CDR2 YYNGEE. Deletions cut 0 bases from V and 5 bases from J, with 8 bases between. This CDR3 spans 13 amino acids. This CDR3 reads CASSVGQVETQYF. CDR3 in DNA: TGTGCCAGCAGCGTAGGCCAGGTTGAGACCCAGTACTTC.

A single count supports this clone. The CDR3 DNA sequence: TGCGCCAGCAGCCTGAGCGGAAGAGTCACAGATACGCAGTATTTT. It translates to CASSLSGRVTDTQYF. The rearrangement joins TRBV5-1 to TRBJ2-3; tentatively, D is TRBD2 (5 bases). This CDR3 has 15 residues. V was clipped by 4 bases and J by 2 bases, with 14 bases between them. Per germline, CDR1 SGHRS and CDR2 YFSETQ. Based on the CDR3 plus reference TRBV5-1 and TRBJ2-3, the full variable domain is KAGVTQTPRYLIKTRGQQVTLSCSPISGHRSVSWYQQTPGQGLQFLFEYFSETQRNKGNFPGRFSGRQFSNSRSEMNVSTLELGDSALYLCASSLSGRVTDTQYFGPGTRLTVL.